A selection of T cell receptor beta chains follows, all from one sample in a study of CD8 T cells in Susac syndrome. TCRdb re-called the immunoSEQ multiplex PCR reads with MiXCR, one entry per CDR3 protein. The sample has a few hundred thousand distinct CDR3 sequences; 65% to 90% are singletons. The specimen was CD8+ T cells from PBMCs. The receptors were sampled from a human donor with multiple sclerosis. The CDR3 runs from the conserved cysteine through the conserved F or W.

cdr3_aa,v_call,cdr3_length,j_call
CASSIQGHQETQYF,TRBV6-5,14,TRBJ2-5
CASRPPQHF,TRBV6-1,9,TRBJ1-5
CASSFSGQYEQYF,TRBV12-3/TRBV12-4,13,TRBJ2-7
CASSLSTYYEQYF,TRBV27,13,TRBJ2-7
CASSPTGNAYGYTF,TRBV27,14,TRBJ1-2
CSARDLYRGETYEQYF,TRBV20-1,16,TRBJ2-7
CASSLLGQGNTGELFF,TRBV11-3,16,TRBJ2-2
CSARSSKHHYEQYF,TRBV20-1,14,TRBJ2-7
CASSLDPDTQYF,TRBV5-4,12,TRBJ2-3
CASSLGRLNQPQHF,TRBV13,14,TRBJ1-5
CASSIVTGGDGYTF,TRBV7-8,14,TRBJ1-2
CASQQWSSYNEQFF,TRBV2,14,TRBJ2-1
CASSFGGGAYEQYF,TRBV7-2,14,TRBJ2-7
CASSVWNTEAFF,TRBV2,12,TRBJ1-1
CASSLLGTSGAYEQYF,TRBV27,16,TRBJ2-7
CATRGAAESSYNEQFF,TRBV24-1,16,TRBJ2-1
CASSVARASLPDTQYF,TRBV9,16,TRBJ2-3